Each of the 31 T cell receptor beta chains below was sequenced from the same sample in a study of regulatory T cells in long-lasting Graves disease. As for time point: newly diagnosed GD, antithyroid drugs for less than 3 months. The TCR library was made from RNA extracted from PBMCs. In building TCR beta libraries, iRepertoire HTBI primers were used together with Arm-PCR of CDR3 regions. TCRdb redid the calling of the multiplex PCR reads with MiXCR, one entry per CDR3 protein. The sample yields fewer than 350,000 distinct CDR3 sequences, 18% seen once. Specimen: peripheral blood mononuclear cells (PBMCs), collected at new diagnosis, from a patient treated with antithyroid drugs. The receptors were gathered from a female donor with Graves disease.

The chain employs TRBV28 and TRBJ2-3, with 10 positions matching TRBD2. The CDR3 runs 15 residues. Trimming removed 5 bases from V and 2 bases from J; junction bases left unmatched: 4. Germline V gives CDR1 MDHEN, CDR2 SYDVKM. CDR3 sequence: CASSEAGGYTDTQYF. The CDR3 coding sequence is TGTGCCAGCAGTGAAGCGGGAGGGTACACAGATACGCAGTATTTT.

V gene TRBV5-4 combines with J gene TRBJ2-7; tentative D call: TRBD1 (6 bases). Germline loops: CDR1 SGHNT, CDR2 YYREEE (reference sequence). The ends were cut back, 1 base at V and 6 bases at J, with 17 bases in the middle. CDR3 length: 15 amino acids. The CDR3 sequence: CASSLSGRGSREQYF. Written as DNA, the CDR3 is TGTGCCAGCAGCTTGTCCGGCAGGGGAAGTCGCGAGCAGTACTTC.

In the case of this clonotype: With a much larger clone just one base away, this may be a read error. The chain carries TRBV27 and TRBJ2-5, with 9 bases lining up with TRBD2. V trimming: 5 bases; J trimming: 5 bases; junction bases outside the gene matches: 9. The CDR3 runs 15 residues. Germline V gene lookup returns CDR1 MNHEY and CDR2 SMNVEV (reference sequence). The CDR3 coding sequence is TGTGCCAGCAGTGTTCGGGCGGGAGGGCCGGAGACCCAGTACTTC. It specifies CASSVRAGGPETQYF.

In its sample, this clonotype was seen many times. This chain connects TRBV2 to TRBJ2-1; 7 nucleotides match TRBD1. The CDR3 has 15 residues. With V trimmed by 4 bases and J by 2 bases, 5 bases remained unmatched. Looked up from germline, CDR1 is SNHLY and CDR2 is FYNNEI. The CDR3 DNA reads as TGTGCCAGCAGTGTCTCCGGGACAGCCTACAATGAGCAGTTCTTC. It specifies CASSVSGTAYNEQFF.

This clonotype appeared many times. The rearrangement links TRBV5-1 to TRBJ1-1; 8 positions match TRBD1. V lost 2 bases, J lost 1 base, and 4 bases stayed unmatched. The CDR3 contains 15 residues. Germline V gene data show CDR1 as SGHRS and CDR2 as YFSETQ. The CDR3 reads CASSLDRGRNTEAFF. In DNA form, the CDR3 reads TGCGCCAGCAGCTTAGACAGGGGAAGGAACACTGAAGCTTTCTTT.

This chain links TRBV27 with TRBJ2-7, with 12 bases lining up with TRBD2. There are 16 residues in the CDR3. Germline V gives CDR1 MNHEY, CDR2 SMNVEV (reference sequence). The trim removed 5 bases at V and 0 bases at J, leaving 5 bases unmatched. CDR3 region: CASSLTSGGSSYEQYF. In nucleotides, the CDR3 is TGTGCCAGCAGTCTTACTAGCGGGGGGAGCTCCTACGAGCAGTACTTC.

This clonotype was counted many times. The chain has TRBV7-9 and TRBJ2-1, with D perhaps matching TRBD2 (5 bases). The V and J ends lost 0 bases and 4 bases respectively, with 13 bases between them. The CDR3 spans 16 residues. CDR1 is SEHNR and CDR2 is FQNEAQ in the germline V gene (reference sequence). The CDR3: CASSLASATGYNEQFF. CDR3 nucleotides: TGTGCCAGCAGCTTAGCTTCGGCTACGGGATACAATGAGCAGTTCTTC.

The sample holds a few counts of this clonotype. This chain links TRBV5-4 with TRBJ2-4; tentatively, D is TRBD2 (6 bases). The germline V gene has CDR1 SGHNT and CDR2 YYREEE (reference sequence). The CDR3 runs to 16 residues. The germline V and J ends were trimmed by 4 bases and 2 bases, with 16 bases remaining between them. The CDR3 DNA reads as TGTGCCAGCAGCCCCAGAGGGGCGGGAACCAAAAACATTCAGTACTTC. Translating it yields CASSPRGAGTKNIQYF.

This clonotype was detected a few times. This chain connects TRBV19 to TRBJ1-4, with TRBD1 matching over 8 bases. The J segment lost 4 bases and the V segment lost 4 bases, leaving 5 bases of the junction unmatched. The CDR3 is made up of 15 amino acids. Germline V CDR1 and CDR2: LNHDA, SQIVND (reference sequence). This chain's CDR3 is CASSTTGDRNEKLFF. Here the CDR3 DNA reads TGTGCCAGTAGTACGACAGGGGACCGTAATGAAAAACTGTTTTTT.

This clonotype has more than one count but fewer than ten. An end of the junction does not agree with germline; a read error may underlie this. The chain links TRBV28 to TRBJ2-5; D may be TRBD1 or TRBD2 (5 bases each). This CDR3 region has 14 residues. Germline loops: CDR1 MDHEN, CDR2 SYDVKM. The CDR3 sequence is CANSLIGTVATQYF. CDR3 nucleotides: TGTGCCAACAGTTTGATTGGGACGGTTGCGACCCAGTACTTC.

This clonotype has ten or more counts. This rearrangement joins TRBV7-9 to TRBJ2-5; TRBD2 matches 15 bases. With 2 bases clipped from V and 4 bases from J, the junction kept 5 bases outside the gene matches. This CDR3 is built from 17 residues. The germline V gene encodes CDR1 SEHNR and CDR2 FQNEAQ (reference sequence). Here the CDR3 reads CASSLQSGLAGGETQYF. CDR3 nucleotides: TGTGCCAGCAGCTTACAGTCGGGACTAGCGGGAGGAGAGACCCAGTACTTC.

This clonotype was counted many times. The rearrangement joins TRBV20-1 to TRBJ1-2; TRBD1 aligns across 7 bases. The CDR3 has 14 amino acids. V gave up 4 bases and J gave up 7 bases; unmatched junction bases: 12. Germline-derived CDR1 and CDR2 are DFQATT and SNEGSKA (reference sequence). This chain's CDR3 is CSAIDEGANFGYTF. The CDR3 bases are TGCAGTGCTATAGATGAGGGGGCGAATTTTGGCTACACCTTC.

This clonotype was found many times. V gene TRBV12-3 or TRBV12-4 combines with J gene TRBJ1-2; D is unresolved. The germline V and J ends were trimmed by 3 bases and 4 bases, with 9 bases remaining between them. The CDR3 length is 13 residues. CDR3 sequence reads: CASSLQISYGYTF. The CDR3 coding sequence is TGTGCCAGCAGTTTGCAGATAAGCTATGGCTACACCTTC.

For this clonotype: This likely reflects a read error, since a far larger clone is one base away. The V call is TRBV7-9, the J call TRBJ2-2; no definite D call. The CDR3 runs to 15 residues. CDR1 SEHNR and CDR2 FQNEAQ come from the germline V gene (reference sequence). In DNA, the CDR3 is TGTGCCATCAGCCTCCGAGTTGATCACACCGGGGAGCTGTTTTTT. Amino acids: CAISLRVDHTGELFF.

This clonotype was detected many times. This rearrangement joins TRBV20-1 to TRBJ2-1; TRBD1 is a possible D gene (6 bases). Per the germline V gene, CDR1 is DFQATT and CDR2 is SNEGSKA (reference sequence). V lost 3 bases and J 2 bases, leaving 11 bases between the germline ends. This CDR3 contains 14 residues. The CDR3 sequence: CSASRGSTYNEQFF. CDR3 sequence (DNA): TGCAGTGCTAGTAGGGGGTCTACCTACAATGAGCAGTTCTTC.

This clonotype occurred many times. The chain couples TRBV10-3 to TRBJ2-5, with D possibly being TRBD1 (7 bases). The CDR3 consists of 13 residues. Deletions cut 6 bases from V and 5 bases from J, with 13 bases between. The germline V gene encodes CDR1 ENHRY and CDR2 SYGVKD. The CDR3 DNA sequence: TGTGCCATCAGCCTCTCAGGGGGGGAGACCCAGTACTTC. Translated: CAISLSGGETQYF.

This clonotype was seen at least ten times. The V gene is TRBV7-2, the J gene TRBJ1-2; a possible D gene is TRBD1 (5 bases). The germline V gene encodes CDR1 SGHTA and CDR2 FQGNSA. This CDR3 has 15 amino acids. With 1 base removed from V and 4 bases from J, the gap between germline ends came to 13 bases. The CDR3 sequence is CASSLGGRTPYGYTF. The CDR3 DNA reads as TGTGCCAGCAGCTTAGGGGGCCGGACTCCCTATGGCTACACCTTC.

This clonotype was seen many times. This chain links TRBV2 with TRBJ1-4, with TRBD1 as a possible D gene (5 bases). Trimming stripped 1 base from V and 2 bases from J, with 14 bases between. The CDR3 contains 17 residues. Germline V gene sequence: CDR1 SNHLY, CDR2 FYNNEI. The CDR3 reads CASSEGAGVTTNEKLFF. CDR3 DNA: TGTGCCAGCAGTGAAGGGGCGGGGGTTACGACTAATGAAAAACTGTTTTTT.

This clonotype was recorded at least ten times. The V gene is TRBV3-1, the J gene TRBJ2-7, with TRBD2 identical over 10 bases. V lost 4 bases and J lost 2; bases outside the gene matches: 5. The V gene's germline CDR1 is LGHDT and CDR2 YNNKEL (reference sequence). The CDR3 is made up of 15 amino acids. CDR3 in amino acids: CASSPLAGAAYEQYF. CDR3 nucleotides: TGTGCCAGCAGCCCGCTAGCGGGAGCCGCCTACGAGCAGTACTTC.

The chain is built from TRBV30 and TRBJ2-7, with TRBD2 as a possible D gene (5 bases). V was pared by 1 base and J by 3 bases, with 16 bases between. CDR1 GTSNPN and CDR2 SVGIG come from the germline V gene (reference sequence). This CDR3 has 15 amino acids. DNA for the CDR3: TGTGCCTGGAGTGCCTTGGATAGCGACCTCTACGAGCAGTACTTC. Translation gives CAWSALDSDLYEQYF.

The sample holds a few counts of this clonotype. A read error may be the cause here, since a much bigger clone is one base away. The gene calls are TRBV3-1 and TRBJ1-4; D gene unclear. Germline CDR1 and CDR2: LGHDT and YNNKEL (reference sequence). CDR3 length: 15 amino acids. V was pared by 1 base and J by 8 bases, with 14 bases between. In DNA, the CDR3 is TGTGCCAGCAGCCAAGTAACGGACGCCCAAGAAAAACTGTTTTTT. Translating it yields CASSQVTDAQEKLFF.

The chain has TRBV9 and TRBJ2-7, with 7 bases that match TRBD2. Germline CDR1 is SGDLS and CDR2 is YYNGEE. The CDR3 extends over 14 amino acids. V was pared by 4 bases and J by 4 bases, with 8 bases of the junction left unmatched. This CDR3 reads CASSPGTTKYEQYF. The CDR3 region has the DNA TGTGCCAGCAGCCCCGGGACTACGAAATACGAGCAGTACTTC.

In its sample, this clonotype was seen many times. The rearrangement uses TRBV3-1 and TRBJ1-1; 7 bases match TRBD1. This CDR3 has 15 residues. Germline loops: CDR1 LGHDT, CDR2 YNNKEL (reference sequence). V gave up 9 bases and J gave up 5 bases; unmatched junction bases: 15. CDR3 amino acids: CASNKDRQLPTEAFF. DNA for the CDR3: TGTGCCAGTAATAAGGACAGGCAACTACCAACTGAAGCTTTCTTT.

This clonotype was recorded many times. V and J are TRBV27 and TRBJ2-7; possibly TRBD2 for D (6 bases). Trimming shortened V by 3 bases and J by 2 bases, and 14 bases separated the two germline ends. This CDR3 contains 15 residues. Germline V gene data show CDR1 as MNHEY and CDR2 as SMNVEV (reference sequence). The CDR3 reads CASSFQRGGAYEQYF. Written as DNA, the CDR3 is TGTGCCAGCAGTTTCCAACGGGGAGGTGCCTACGAGCAGTACTTC.

About this clonotype: A far larger clone is a single base away, which makes a read error likely. The chain is built from TRBV27 and TRBJ1-2; D ambiguous. The V and J ends lost 5 bases and 0 bases respectively, with 13 bases between them. CDR3 length: 15 residues. Germline loops: CDR1 MNHEY, CDR2 SMNVEV (reference sequence). CDR3 residues: CASSDSGRPNYGYTF. In nucleotides, the CDR3 is TGTGCCAGCAGTGATTCCGGACGACCTAACTATGGCTACACCTTC.

This clonotype was detected ten times or more. V gene TRBV30 combines with J gene TRBJ2-2, with 9 bases aligning to TRBD1. This CDR3 spans 13 amino acids. With 6 bases clipped from V and 5 bases from J, the junction kept 4 bases outside the gene matches. CDR1 and CDR2 (germline): GTSNPN, SVGIG (reference sequence). Here the CDR3 DNA reads TGTGCCTGCCCGGGACAGGGTACCGGGGAGCTGTTTTTT. It encodes CACPGQGTGELFF.

This clonotype was detected ten times or more. The chain uses TRBV19 and TRBJ2-7, with no clear D. There are 13 residues in the CDR3. The germline V and J ends were trimmed by 10 bases and 0 bases, with 13 bases remaining between them. From germline, CDR1 is LNHDA and CDR2 SQIVND (reference sequence). The CDR3, as DNA: TGTGCCACCCGAAAAGGGATCTCCTACGAGCAGTACTTC. It is translated as CATRKGISYEQYF.

This clonotype was recorded many times. J is TRBJ2-1 and V is TRBV12-3 or TRBV12-4; 7 bases match TRBD2. The CDR3 is 14 residues long. Germline trimming cut 7 bases from V and 5 bases from J; bases unmatched to any gene: 8. As DNA, the CDR3 is TGTGCCAGCATCTGGGGGGGGAGTAACAATGAGCAGTTCTTC. Translating gives CASIWGGSNNEQFF.

About this clonotype itself: The junction differs from germline at one of its ends, possibly a read error. This chain links TRBV11-3 with TRBJ2-2; 10 nucleotides agree with TRBD2. Looked up from germline, CDR1 is SGHNT and CDR2 is YENEEA. The CDR3 has 18 amino acids. For the CDR3, the DNA is TGTGCCAGCAGCTTAGGCCCTAGCGGGAGTGGTGGGACCGGGGAGCCGTTTTTT. Its protein product is CASSLGPSGSGGTGEPFF. The complete variable domain, with remaining parts taken from reference TRBV11-3 and TRBJ2-2, reads EAGVVQSPRYKIIEKKQPVAFWCNPISGHNTLYWYLQNLGQGPELLIRYENEEAVDDSQLPKDRFSAERLKGVDSTLKIQPAELGDSAVYLCASSLGPSGSGGTGEPFFGEGSRLTVL.

This clonotype was recorded a few times. V usage is TRBV6-1 and J usage is TRBJ2-3; D is undetermined. Trimming took off 1 base at V and 5 bases at J, with 7 bases between the two ends. The CDR3 consists of 13 residues. The germline V gene has CDR1 MNHNS and CDR2 SASEGT. The DNA of the CDR3 is TGTGCCAGCAGTGAAGAGGGTAAAGATACGCAGTATTTT. Protein: CASSEEGKDTQYF.

V and J are TRBV12-3 or TRBV12-4 and TRBJ2-2; TRBD2 is a possible D gene (7 bases). The CDR3 extends over 18 amino acids. V was pared by 2 bases and J by 0 bases, with 16 bases between. This CDR3 is CASSLLGGGGTNTGELFF. CDR3 in DNA: TGTGCCAGCAGTTTACTCGGCGGGGGCGGCACGAACACCGGGGAGCTGTTTTTT.